The 8 T cell receptor beta chains below all came from one sample that was sequenced in a study of monozygotic twins with inflammatory bowel disease (dated by TCRdb to the late 2010s). Library prep was done by 5' RACE. These reads were obtained on an Illumina HiSeq 2500. With the reads reprocessed by TCRdb, a single entry stands for each CDR3 protein sequence and no DNA is reported. The table for this sample records some 450,000 distinct CDR3 sequences. The top ten clonotypes cover 2.4% of the sample. Material for sequencing was blood. The receptors shown here come from a human donor with ulcerative colitis or Crohn's disease, or a healthy co-twin of an affected twin (not recorded which).

The genes are TRBV6-1 and TRBJ2-1; lacking DNA, the TRBD2 call made by TCRdb goes unchecked. This CDR3 is built from 17 residues. The germline V gene encodes CDR1 MNHNS and CDR2 SASEGT. The CDR3 is CASSRGGTSGGGDEQFF.

The V call is TRBV5-1, the J call TRBJ2-3; checking the TCRdb D call of TRBD1 is not possible without DNA. The CDR3 loop spans 13 amino acids. CDR1 and CDR2 from the germline V gene are SGHRS and YFSETQ. Here the CDR3 reads CASTSQGTDTQYF.

The CDR3 loop is CASSLYQGGDEQYF. The V call is TRBV5-1, the J call TRBJ2-7; the TCRdb call, TRBD1, lacks DNA for checking. The CDR3 runs 14 residues. Germline V gene sequence: CDR1 SGHRS, CDR2 YFSETQ.

V usage is TRBV5-1 and J usage is TRBJ1-1. The CDR3 spans 15 residues. CDR1 and CDR2 from the germline V gene are SGHRS and YFSETQ. The CDR3 sequence is CASSLTERKNTEAFF.

The genes are TRBV28 and TRBJ1-5. CDR1 is MDHEN and CDR2 is SYDVKM in the germline V gene. The CDR3 has 15 amino acids. CDR3 region: CASGPSRGGLLPQHF.

The genes are TRBV18 and TRBJ1-2. This CDR3 has 16 residues. Germline-derived CDR1 and CDR2 are KGHSH and LQKENI. The CDR3: CASSSASGVSGLGYTF.

The chain is built from TRBV7-8 and TRBJ2-7; the D call from TCRdb, TRBD1, cannot be confirmed without DNA. This CDR3 comprises 14 residues. Germline CDR1 reads SGHVS; CDR2 reads FQNEAQ. The CDR3 region is CASASGQYNYEQYF.

The V gene is TRBV7-3, the J gene TRBJ2-5; the TCRdb call, TRBD2, lacks DNA for checking. The germline CDR1 and CDR2 sequences are SGHTA and FQGTGA. The CDR3 has 13 amino acids. This CDR3 reads CASSTTREETQYF.